This TCR beta chain was captured in a study of T cells in tumors after PD-1 blockade. Whole-study context: Each patient got pembrolizumab 200 mg every 3 weeks or cemiplimab 350 mg every 2 weeks. A subset received ongoing vismodegib 150 mg daily alongside anti-PD-1 therapy. Points from the study as a whole: Blood contained about 40% of the tumor's TCR clonotypes.

Repertoires were generated with immunoSEQ multiplex PCR, while TCRdb's copy carries only in-frame clones and drops some. Altogether 54,000 or so clones are present, around three quarters being singletons, with the ten largest covering under 15%. Note on this clone: The antigen is not known.

The receptor's source is a human donor with basal cell carcinoma. Specimen: PBMCs, collected before anti-PD-1 treatment.

The chain's CDR3 is CASSKVVPGRNYGYTF. CDR3 sequence (DNA): TGCGCCAGCAGCAAGGTCGTCCCCGGGAGGAACTATGGCTACACCTTC. This chain links TRBV10-2 with TRBJ1-2; no clear D gene. This CDR3 region has 16 residues. Germline V gives CDR1 WSHSY, CDR2 SAAADI. Trimming stripped 6 bases from V and 2 bases from J, with 19 bases between.